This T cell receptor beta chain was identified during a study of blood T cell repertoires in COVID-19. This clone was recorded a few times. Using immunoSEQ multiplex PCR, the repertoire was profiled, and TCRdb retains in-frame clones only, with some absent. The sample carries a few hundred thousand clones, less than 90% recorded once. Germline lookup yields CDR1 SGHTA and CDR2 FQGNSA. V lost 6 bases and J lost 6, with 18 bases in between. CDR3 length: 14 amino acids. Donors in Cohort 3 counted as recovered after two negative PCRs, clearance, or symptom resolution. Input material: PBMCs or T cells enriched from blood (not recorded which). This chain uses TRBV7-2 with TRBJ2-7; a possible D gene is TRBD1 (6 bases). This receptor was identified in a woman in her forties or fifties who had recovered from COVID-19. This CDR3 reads CASRSTPGALEQYF. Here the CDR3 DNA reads TGTGCCAGCAGGTCTACCCCAGGGGCCCTCGAGCAGTACTTC.